This T cell receptor beta chain is from a study of blood T cell repertoires in COVID-19. In the study overall: The analysed material was cDNA or gDNA that came from T cells, B-cell-depleted T cells, or PBMCs.

The CDR3 consists of 13 residues. Germline-derived CDR1 and CDR2 are SQVTM and ANQGSEA. The J segment lost 6 bases and the V segment lost 4 bases, leaving 8 bases of the junction unmatched. In the original workflow: For nucleated cells, counts were estimated from reference gene primer amplification. Produced via immunoSEQ multiplex PCR; TCRdb's table is partial and in-frame only. For V, J and clone size, that table is used; D and trimming come from the DNA. The table lists about 100,000 clones, approximately 91% of them singletons. The rearrangement joins TRBV29-1 to TRBJ2-7, with 8 positions matching TRBD1. This clonotype was obtained from a man in his 60s with acute or convalescent COVID-19. The source material was peripheral blood. CDR3 DNA: TGCAGCGTTGGGTTTGGACAGGGTAGCGAGCAGTACTTC. Residues: CSVGFGQGSEQYF.